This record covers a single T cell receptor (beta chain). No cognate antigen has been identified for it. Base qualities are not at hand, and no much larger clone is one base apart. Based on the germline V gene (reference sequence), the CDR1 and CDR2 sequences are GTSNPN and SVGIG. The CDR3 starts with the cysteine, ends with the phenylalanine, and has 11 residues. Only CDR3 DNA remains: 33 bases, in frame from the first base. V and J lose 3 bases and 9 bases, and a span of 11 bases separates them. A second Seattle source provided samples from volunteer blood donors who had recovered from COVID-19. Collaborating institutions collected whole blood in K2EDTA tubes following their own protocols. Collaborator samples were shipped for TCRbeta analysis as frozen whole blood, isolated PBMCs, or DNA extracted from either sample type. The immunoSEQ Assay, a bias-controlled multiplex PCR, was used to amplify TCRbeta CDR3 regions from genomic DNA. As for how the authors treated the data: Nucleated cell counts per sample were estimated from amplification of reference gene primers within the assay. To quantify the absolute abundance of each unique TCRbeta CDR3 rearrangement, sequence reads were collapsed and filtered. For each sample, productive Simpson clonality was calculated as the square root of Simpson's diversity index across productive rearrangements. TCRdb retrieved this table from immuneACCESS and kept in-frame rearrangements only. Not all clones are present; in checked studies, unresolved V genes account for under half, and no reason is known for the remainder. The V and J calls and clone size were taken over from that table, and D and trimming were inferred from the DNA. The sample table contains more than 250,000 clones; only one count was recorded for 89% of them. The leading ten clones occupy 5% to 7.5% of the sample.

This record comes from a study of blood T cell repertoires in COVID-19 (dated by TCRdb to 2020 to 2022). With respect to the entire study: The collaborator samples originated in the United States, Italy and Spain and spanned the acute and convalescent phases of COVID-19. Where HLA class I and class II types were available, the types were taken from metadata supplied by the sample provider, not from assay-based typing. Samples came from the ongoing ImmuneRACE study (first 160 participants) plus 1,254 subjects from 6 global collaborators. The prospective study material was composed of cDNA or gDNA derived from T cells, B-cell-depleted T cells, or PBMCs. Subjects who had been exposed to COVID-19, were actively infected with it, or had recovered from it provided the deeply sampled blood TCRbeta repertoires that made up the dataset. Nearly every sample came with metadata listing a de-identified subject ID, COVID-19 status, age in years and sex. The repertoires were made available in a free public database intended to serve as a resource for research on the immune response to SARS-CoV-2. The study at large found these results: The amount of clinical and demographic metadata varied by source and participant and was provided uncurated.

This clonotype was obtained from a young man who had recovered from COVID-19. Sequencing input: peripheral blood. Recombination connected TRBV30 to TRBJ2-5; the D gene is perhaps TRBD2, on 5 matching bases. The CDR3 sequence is CAWRREMAQYF. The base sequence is TGTGCCTGGAGAAGGGAGATGGCCCAGTACTTC.